This TCR beta chain came from a study of blood T cell repertoires in COVID-19. Study-level background: T cells, B-cell-depleted T cells, or PBMCs provided the cDNA or gDNA that served as material.

J lost 0 bases, V lost 2 bases, and 7 bases had no gene match. The germline V gene encodes CDR1 SNHLY and CDR2 FYNNEI. The CDR3 covers 17 residues. Original methodology: Researchers report that nucleated cell counts were estimated from reference gene primer amplification. The assay was immunoSEQ multiplex PCR, and TCRdb's table has in-frame clones only and misses some. The V and J calls and clone size were taken over from that table, and D and trimming were inferred from the DNA. The sample shows 250,000 or so clones, approximately 88% of them seen only once. Recruits, aged about 18 to 100 years, lived in 25 or so US areas. Shortly before study entry, within 2 weeks, exposed participants had met a COVID-19 case.

Sequencing input: PBMCs or T cells enriched from blood (not recorded which). This clonotype was sampled from a woman aged 40 to 49 who had been exposed to COVID-19. The J gene is TRBJ2-3, the V gene TRBV2, with 8 nucleotides matching TRBD1. CDR3 nucleotides: TGTGCCAGCAGTGAACCCGATCAGGGGGCTAGCACAGATACGCAGTATTTT. Translated, it gives CASSEPDQGASTDTQYF.